Detailed here is one T cell receptor (beta chain). This sample was included in a study of blood T cell repertoires in COVID-19. Study information: COVID-19 samples from acute and convalescent phases originated in the United States, Italy and Spain.

With 4 bases clipped from V and 3 bases from J, the junction kept 4 bases outside the gene matches. The CDR3 totals 14 residues. Per germline, CDR1 SGHDN and CDR2 FVKESK. The authors' processing: Amplification from reference gene primers served as the basis for estimated nucleated cell counts. The protocol was immunoSEQ multiplex PCR, while the TCRdb copy is restricted to in-frame clones and leaves out a portion. D and trimming were read from the DNA, whereas the V and J calls and clone size are those reported in that table. This repertoire shows hundreds of thousands of clones, more than 85% found once; its top ten account for about 3%.

Sequencing used peripheral blood. The chain carries TRBV14 and TRBJ1-1, with 8 bases identical to TRBD1. This clonotype was sampled from a human donor in a cohort sampled during active COVID-19. This CDR3 is CASSPDREDTEAFF. The CDR3, as DNA: TGTGCCAGCAGCCCGGACAGGGAGGACACTGAAGCTTTCTTT.